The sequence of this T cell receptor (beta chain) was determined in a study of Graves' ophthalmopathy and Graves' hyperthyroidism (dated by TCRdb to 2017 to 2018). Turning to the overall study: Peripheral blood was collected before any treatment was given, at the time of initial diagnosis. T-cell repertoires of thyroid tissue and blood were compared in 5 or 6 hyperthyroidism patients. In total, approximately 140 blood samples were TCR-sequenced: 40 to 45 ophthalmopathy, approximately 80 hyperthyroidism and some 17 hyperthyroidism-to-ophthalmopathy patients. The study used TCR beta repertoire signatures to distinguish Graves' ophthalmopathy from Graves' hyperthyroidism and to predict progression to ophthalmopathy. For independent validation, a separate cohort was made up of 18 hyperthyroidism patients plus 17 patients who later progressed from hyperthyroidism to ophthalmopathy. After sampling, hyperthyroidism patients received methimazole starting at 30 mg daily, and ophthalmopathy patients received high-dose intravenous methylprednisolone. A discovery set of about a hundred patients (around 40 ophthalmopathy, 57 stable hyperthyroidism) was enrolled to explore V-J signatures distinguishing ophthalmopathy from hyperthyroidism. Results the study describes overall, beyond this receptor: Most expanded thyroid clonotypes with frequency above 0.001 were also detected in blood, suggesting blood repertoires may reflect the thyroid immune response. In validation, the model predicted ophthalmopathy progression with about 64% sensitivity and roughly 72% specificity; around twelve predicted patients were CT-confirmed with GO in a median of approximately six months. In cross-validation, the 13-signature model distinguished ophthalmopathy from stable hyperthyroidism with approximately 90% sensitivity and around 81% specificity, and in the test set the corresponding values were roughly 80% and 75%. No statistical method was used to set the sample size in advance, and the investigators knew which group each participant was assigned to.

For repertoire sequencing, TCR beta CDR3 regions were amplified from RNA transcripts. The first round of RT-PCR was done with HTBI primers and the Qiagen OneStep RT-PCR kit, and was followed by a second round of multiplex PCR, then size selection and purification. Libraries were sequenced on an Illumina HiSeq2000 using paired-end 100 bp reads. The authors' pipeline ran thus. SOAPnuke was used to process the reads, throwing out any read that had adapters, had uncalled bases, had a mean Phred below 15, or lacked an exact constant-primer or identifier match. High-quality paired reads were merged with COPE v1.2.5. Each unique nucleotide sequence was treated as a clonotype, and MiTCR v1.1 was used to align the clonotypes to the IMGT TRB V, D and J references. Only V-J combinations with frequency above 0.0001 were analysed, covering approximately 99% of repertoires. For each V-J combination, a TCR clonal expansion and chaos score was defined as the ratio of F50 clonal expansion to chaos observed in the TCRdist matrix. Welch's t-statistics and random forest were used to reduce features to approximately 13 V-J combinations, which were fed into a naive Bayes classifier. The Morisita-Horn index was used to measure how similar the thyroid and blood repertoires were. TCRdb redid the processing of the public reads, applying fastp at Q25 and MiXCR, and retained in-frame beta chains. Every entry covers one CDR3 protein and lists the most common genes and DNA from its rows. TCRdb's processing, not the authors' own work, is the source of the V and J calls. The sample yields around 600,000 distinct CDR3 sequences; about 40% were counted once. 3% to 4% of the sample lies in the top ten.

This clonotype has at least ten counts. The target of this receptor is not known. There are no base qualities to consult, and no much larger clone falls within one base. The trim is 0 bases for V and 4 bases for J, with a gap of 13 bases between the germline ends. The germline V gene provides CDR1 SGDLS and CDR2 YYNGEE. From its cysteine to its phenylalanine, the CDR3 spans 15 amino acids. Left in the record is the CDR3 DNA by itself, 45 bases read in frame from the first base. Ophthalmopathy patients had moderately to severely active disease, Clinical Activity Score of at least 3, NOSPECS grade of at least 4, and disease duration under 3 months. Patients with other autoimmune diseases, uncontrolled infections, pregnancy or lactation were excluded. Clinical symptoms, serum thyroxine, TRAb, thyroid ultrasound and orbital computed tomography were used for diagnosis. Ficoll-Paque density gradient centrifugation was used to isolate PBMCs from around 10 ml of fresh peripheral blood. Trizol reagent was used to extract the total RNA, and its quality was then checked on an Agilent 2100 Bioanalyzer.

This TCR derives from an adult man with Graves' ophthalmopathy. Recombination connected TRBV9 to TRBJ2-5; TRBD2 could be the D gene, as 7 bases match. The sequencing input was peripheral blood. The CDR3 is CASSVGGGLLETQYF. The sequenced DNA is TGTGCCAGCAGCGTAGGGGGGGGGCTCTTAGAGACCCAGTACTTC.